Below are 5 T cell receptor beta chains sequenced from a single sample in a study of T cells in Graves' hyperthyroidism and ophthalmopathy. It was RNA transcripts that yielded the amplified TCR beta CDR3 regions. HTBI primers were used for first-round RT-PCR of the TCR CDR3. TCRdb passed the multiplex PCR reads through MiXCR, listing each CDR3 protein once. The sample has hundreds of thousands of distinct CDR3 sequences; more than 15% are singletons. Sequencing used blood. The receptors originated from a woman aged 55-69 years with Graves' ophthalmopathy.

This clonotype appeared many times. The chain couples TRBV11-2 to TRBJ1-1; perhaps TRBD1 as D (6 bases). The CDR3 spans 14 residues. Germline V gene lookup returns CDR1 SGHAT and CDR2 FQNNGV. Trimming shortened V by 3 bases and J by 5 bases, and 13 bases separated the two germline ends. The CDR3 spells CASSFQGGRTEAFF. The CDR3 DNA follows: TGTGCCAGCAGCTTCCAAGGGGGGAGGACTGAAGCTTTCTTT.

This clonotype has at least ten counts. This chain uses TRBV28 with TRBJ1-1; the match to TRBD1 covers 9 bases. CDR3 length: 15 amino acids. Germline assignment: CDR1 MDHEN and CDR2 SYDVKM. V gave up 4 bases and J gave up 4 bases; unmatched junction bases: 7. CDR3 loop: CASSSPRTGATEAFF. For the CDR3, the DNA is TGTGCCAGCAGTTCGCCTCGGACAGGGGCCACTGAAGCTTTCTTT. Variable domain in full (rest from reference TRBV28 and TRBJ1-1): DVKVTQSSRYLVKRTGEKVFLECVQDMDHENMFWYRQDPGLGLRLIYFSYDVKMKEKGDIPEGYSVSREKKERFSLILESASTNQTSMYLCASSSPRTGATEAFFGQGTRLTVV.

This clonotype occurred many times. The chain links TRBV7-2 to TRBJ2-3, with a possible D match to TRBD2 (6 bases). The CDR3 is made up of 16 amino acids. The germline V and J ends were trimmed by 1 base and 9 bases, with 20 bases remaining between them. Germline V gives CDR1 SGHTA, CDR2 FQGNSA. The chain's CDR3 is CASSLGADGTFPTQYF. The CDR3 coding sequence is TGTGCCAGCAGCTTAGGGGCTGACGGGACTTTTCCAACGCAGTATTTT.

In this sample, this clonotype turned up a few times. V is TRBV19 and J is TRBJ2-2, with D perhaps TRBD1 (6 bases). The CDR3 consists of 17 residues. Germline V gene data show CDR1 as LNHDA and CDR2 as SQIVND (reference sequence). The V end was cut by 1 base, the J end by 2 bases, with 14 bases between. CDR3 bases: TGTGCCAGTAGTATAGGAGAGACAGGCTTCAACACCGGGGAGCTGTTTTTT. Amino acid sequence: CASSIGETGFNTGELFF.

The table lists this clonotype with many counts. The rearrangement links TRBV20-1 to TRBJ1-4; 10 positions match TRBD1. With V trimmed by 6 bases and J by 8 bases, 9 bases remained unmatched. The CDR3 runs 14 residues. From germline, CDR1 is DFQATT and CDR2 SNEGSKA (reference sequence). The CDR3 nucleotides read TGCAGTGCGAGACAGGGGGCAGTGGGGGAAAAACTGTTTTTT. It is translated as CSARQGAVGEKLFF.